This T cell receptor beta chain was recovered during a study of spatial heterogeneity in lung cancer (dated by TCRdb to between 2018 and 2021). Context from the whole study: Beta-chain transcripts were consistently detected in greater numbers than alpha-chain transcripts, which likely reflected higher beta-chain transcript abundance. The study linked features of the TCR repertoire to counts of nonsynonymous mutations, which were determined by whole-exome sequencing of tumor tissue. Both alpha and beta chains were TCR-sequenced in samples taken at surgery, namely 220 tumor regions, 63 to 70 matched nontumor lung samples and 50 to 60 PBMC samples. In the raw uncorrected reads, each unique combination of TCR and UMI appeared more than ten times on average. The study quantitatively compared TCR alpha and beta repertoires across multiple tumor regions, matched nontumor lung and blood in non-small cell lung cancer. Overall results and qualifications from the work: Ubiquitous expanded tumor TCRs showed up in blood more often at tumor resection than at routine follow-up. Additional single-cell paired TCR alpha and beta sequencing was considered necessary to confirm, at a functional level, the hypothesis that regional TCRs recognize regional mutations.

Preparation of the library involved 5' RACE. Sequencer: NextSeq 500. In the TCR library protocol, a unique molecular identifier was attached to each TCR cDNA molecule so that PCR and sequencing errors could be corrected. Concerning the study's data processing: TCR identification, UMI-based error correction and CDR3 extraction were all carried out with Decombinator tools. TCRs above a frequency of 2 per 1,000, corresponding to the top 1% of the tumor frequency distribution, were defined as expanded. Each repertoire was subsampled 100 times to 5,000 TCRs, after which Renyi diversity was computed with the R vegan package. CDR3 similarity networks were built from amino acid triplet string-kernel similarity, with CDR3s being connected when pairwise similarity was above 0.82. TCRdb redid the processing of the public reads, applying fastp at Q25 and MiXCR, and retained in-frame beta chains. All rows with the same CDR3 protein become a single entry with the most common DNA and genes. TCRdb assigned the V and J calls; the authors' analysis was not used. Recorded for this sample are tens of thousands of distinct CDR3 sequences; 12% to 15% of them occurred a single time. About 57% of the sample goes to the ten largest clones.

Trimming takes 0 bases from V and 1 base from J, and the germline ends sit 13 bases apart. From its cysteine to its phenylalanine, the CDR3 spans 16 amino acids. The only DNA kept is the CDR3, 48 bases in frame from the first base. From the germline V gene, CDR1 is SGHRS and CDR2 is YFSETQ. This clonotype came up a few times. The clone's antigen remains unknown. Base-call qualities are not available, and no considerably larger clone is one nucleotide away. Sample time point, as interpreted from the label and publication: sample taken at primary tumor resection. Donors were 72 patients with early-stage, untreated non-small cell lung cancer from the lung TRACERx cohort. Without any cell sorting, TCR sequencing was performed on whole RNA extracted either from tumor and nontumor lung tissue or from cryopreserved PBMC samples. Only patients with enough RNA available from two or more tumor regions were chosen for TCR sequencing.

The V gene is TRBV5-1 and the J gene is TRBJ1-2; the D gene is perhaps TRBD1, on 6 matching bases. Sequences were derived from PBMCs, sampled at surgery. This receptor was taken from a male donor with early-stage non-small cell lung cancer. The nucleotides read TGCGCCAGCAGCTTGGAGGGGACAAATAATAACTATGGCTACACCTTC. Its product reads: CASSLEGTNNNYGYTF.